This T cell receptor (beta chain) is from a study of molecular identifiers for immune sequencing clone quantification. Study information: Replicate RNA from about 20,000 or 100,000 naive CD8 T cells formed five aliquots; four were sequenced.

Sorting recovered naive CD8 T cells on a CD8+CD4-CCR7+CD45RA+ profile. Findings and limits, study-wide: A shared barcode on identical TCR molecules could lead to underestimated sizes for highly expanded clones. More than 98% of effector molecules, versus under 1% of naive-cell molecules, belonged to clones above 20 RNA copies.

A single record per CDR3 protein comes from TCRdb applying MiXCR to the PCR reads. The data show over 600,000 distinct CDR3 sequences, with about 20% seen just once and roughly 0.9% held by the top ten. The table lists this clonotype with many counts. Its target is not known. Input material: naive CD8+ T cells from blood, with Jurkat cell RNA spiked in. Subset specified: FACS-sorted CD8+CD4-CCR7+CD45RA+ naive T cells. The clonotype was recovered from a human donor in good health. Some libraries in this study had Jurkat cell RNA spiked in.

The CDR3 coding sequence is TGTGCCAGCAGTCCTCCTCACGGGAACACTGAAGCTTTCTTT. Its protein product is CASSPPHGNTEAFF. This chain uses TRBV5-5 with TRBJ1-1, with D unresolved. Germline-derived CDR1 and CDR2 are SGHKS and YYEKEE (reference sequence). V gave up 5 bases and J gave up 1 base, with 12 bases separating them. The CDR3 is 14 residues long.